A selection of T cell receptor beta chains follows, all from one sample in a study of blood T cell repertoires in COVID-19. Some clones are missing from TCRdb's copy, which holds only in-frame ones; the method was immunoSEQ multiplex PCR. Of 250,000 to 300,000 clones listed, about 86% were seen once; the top ten hold around 3.6%. Material for sequencing was peripheral blood. Source of these receptors: a man between 18 and 35 years old with active or convalescent COVID-19. The CDR3 runs from the conserved cysteine through the conserved F or W.

TRBV5-4	TRBJ1-1	CASSLTYDSLNTEAFF
TRBV27	TRBJ2-2	CASMGGRARGELFF
TRBV5-1	TRBJ2-2	CASSQPTGSTGELFF
TRBV29-1	TRBJ2-7	CSGVGAGSYEQYF
TRBV9	TRBJ1-1	CASSVGTGGSEAFF
TRBV30	TRBJ2-1	CAWSTEGYEQFF
TRBV7-9	TRBJ1-1	CASSSTGQGAEAFF
TRBV5-3	TRBJ1-2	CARSLARTSGGYTF
TRBV29-1	TRBJ2-7	CSVVAGDAYEQYF
TRBV9	TRBJ2-2	CASSVGSGGTGELFF
TRBV6-5	TRBJ1-1	CASRGTGITNTEAFF
TRBV5-4	TRBJ2-1	CASKNGQGPYNEQFF
TRBV7-7	TRBJ2-5	CASSQGAGQGQETQYF
TRBV30	TRBJ2-1	CAWSVRGRGDNEQFF
TRBV10-3	TRBJ2-3	CAICVESTDTQYF
TRBV5-1	TRBJ1-1	CASSLQTGATEAFF
TRBV9	TRBJ1-1	CASSPRSLNTEAFF
TRBV5-6	TRBJ2-7	CASSLVGYEQYF
TRBV7-9	TRBJ2-7	CASSWSYEQYF
TRBV12-3/TRBV12-4	TRBJ2-1	CASGTGVNEQFF
TRBV6-2/TRBV6-3	TRBJ1-1	CASSYRRPGSTPSLPTEAFF
TRBV6-5	TRBJ1-4	CASSGRQPNEKLFF
TRBV2	TRBJ1-2	CASSEAIDRDFYGYTF
TRBV9	TRBJ2-5	CASSPSPGGQETQYF
TRBV6-1	TRBJ2-6	CASSEDRWEGSGANVLTF
TRBV4-1	TRBJ1-4	CASSQGGQAGPNEKLFF
TRBV5-1	TRBJ2-1	CASSGSGGINEQFF
TRBV19	TRBJ2-7	CASSTRTPWDEQYF
TRBV28	TRBJ1-5	CASQSPSAGRQPQHF
TRBV9	TRBJ2-3	CASSPTGLGTDTQYF
TRBV12-5	TRBJ2-1	CASGFLLAGGPHNEQFF
TRBV30	TRBJ1-2	CAWIPIDRVQITF
TRBV30	TRBJ2-5	CAWSRGGFETQYF
TRBV6-5	TRBJ2-4	CASSYMTSGAKNIQYF
TRBV6-6	TRBJ1-5	CASTTGGAGNQPQHF
TRBV2	TRBJ1-1	CASSEALTVSEAFF
TRBV4-2	TRBJ2-1	CASSQETGILYNEQFF
TRBV15	TRBJ2-2	CATSRARIPGGLSLTTELFF
TRBV18	TRBJ2-5	CASSPREQGKKTQYF
TRBV9	TRBJ2-2	CASSVGGGAANTGELFF
TRBV30	TRBJ2-1	CACITGTSPREFF
TRBV5-1	TRBJ2-7	CASSLSGTGRYEQYF
TRBV19	TRBJ2-7	CASSTGTPYEQYF
TRBV19	TRBJ2-7	CASSIYRGSYEQYF
TRBV7-8	TRBJ1-5	CASSQDRDYQPQHF
TRBV6-5	TRBJ1-2	CASSYSIFPGGLGYTF
TRBV10-1	TRBJ1-5	CASSEPDLGTEVSNQPQHF
TRBV7-3	TRBJ1-1	CASSSTLNHQGSCTEAFF
TRBV10-1	TRBJ1-1	CASSFDGEGMTEAFF
TRBV3-1/TRBV3-2	TRBJ1-6	CASSQEGQGPLHF
TRBV2	TRBJ2-5	CASRTTGFEETQYF
TRBV4-1	TRBJ2-7	CASSTGTGLLEQYF
TRBV7-9	TRBJ2-6	CASSPHWANVLTF
TRBV30	TRBJ2-3	CAWDRDRGTDTQYF
TRBV18	TRBJ2-1	CASSPGTSGYNEQFF
TRBV30	TRBJ1-6	CAWSGGQGYSPLHF
TRBV24-1	TRBJ1-4	CATSDLKDTPEKLFF
TRBV5-4	TRBJ1-2	CASSLPGKGYGYTF
TRBV28	TRBJ2-5	CASRKEETQYF